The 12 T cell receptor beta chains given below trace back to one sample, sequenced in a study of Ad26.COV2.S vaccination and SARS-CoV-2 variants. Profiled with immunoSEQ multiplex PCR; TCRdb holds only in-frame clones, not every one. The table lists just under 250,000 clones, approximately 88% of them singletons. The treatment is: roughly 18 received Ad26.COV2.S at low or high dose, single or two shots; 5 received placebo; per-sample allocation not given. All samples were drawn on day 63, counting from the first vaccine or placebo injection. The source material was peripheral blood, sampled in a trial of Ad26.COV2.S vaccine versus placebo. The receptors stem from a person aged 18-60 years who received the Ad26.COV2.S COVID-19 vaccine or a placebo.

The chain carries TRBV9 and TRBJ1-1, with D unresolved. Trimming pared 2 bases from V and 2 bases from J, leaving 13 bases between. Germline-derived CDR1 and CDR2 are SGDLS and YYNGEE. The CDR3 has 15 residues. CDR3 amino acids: CASSVSDISNTEAFF. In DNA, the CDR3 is TGTGCCAGCAGCGTTTCCGACATTAGTAACACTGAAGCTTTCTTT. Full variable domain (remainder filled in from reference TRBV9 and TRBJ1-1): DSGVTQTPKHLITATGQRVTLRCSPRSGDLSVYWYQQSLDQGLQFLIQYYNGEERAKGNILERFSAQQFPDLHSELNLSSLELGDSALYFCASSVSDISNTEAFFGQGTRLTVV.

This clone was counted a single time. CDR3 in DNA: TGTGCCAGCACCCGGGGGATTGTAGCTGAAGCTTTCTTT. Residues: CASTRGIVAEAFF. The rearrangement uses TRBV12-3 or TRBV12-4 and TRBJ1-1; tentative D call: TRBD1 (5 bases). The CDR3 loop spans 13 amino acids. V was cut by 7 bases and J by 6 bases, with 15 bases left in between.

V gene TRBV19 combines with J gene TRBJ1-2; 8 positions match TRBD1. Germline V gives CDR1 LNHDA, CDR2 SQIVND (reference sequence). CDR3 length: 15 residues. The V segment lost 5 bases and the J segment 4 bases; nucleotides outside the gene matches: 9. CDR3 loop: CASSLSSGQAYGYTF. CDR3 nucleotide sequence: TGTGCCAGTAGTTTATCCTCGGGACAGGCCTATGGCTACACCTTC.

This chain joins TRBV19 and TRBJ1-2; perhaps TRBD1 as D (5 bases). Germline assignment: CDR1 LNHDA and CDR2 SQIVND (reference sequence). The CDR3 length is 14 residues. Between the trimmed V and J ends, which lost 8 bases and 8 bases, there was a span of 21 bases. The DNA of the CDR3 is TGTGCCAGTCAAACTACTAGAGGGGCAGTAGGCTACACCTTC. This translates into CASQTTRGAVGYTF.

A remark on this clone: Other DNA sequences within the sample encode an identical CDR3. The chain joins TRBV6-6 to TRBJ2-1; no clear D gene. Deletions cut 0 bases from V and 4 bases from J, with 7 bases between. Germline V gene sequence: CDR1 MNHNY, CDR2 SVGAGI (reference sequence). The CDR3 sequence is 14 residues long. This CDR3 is CASSYSRVYNEQFF. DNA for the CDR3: TGTGCCAGCAGTTACTCGAGAGTTTACAATGAGCAGTTCTTC.

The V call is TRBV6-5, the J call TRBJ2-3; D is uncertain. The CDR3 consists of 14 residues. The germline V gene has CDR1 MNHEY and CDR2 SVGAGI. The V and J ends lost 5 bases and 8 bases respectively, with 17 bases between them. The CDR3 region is CASSPPLLGGTQYF. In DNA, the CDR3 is TGTGCCAGCAGTCCGCCCCTATTGGGCGGTACGCAGTATTTT.

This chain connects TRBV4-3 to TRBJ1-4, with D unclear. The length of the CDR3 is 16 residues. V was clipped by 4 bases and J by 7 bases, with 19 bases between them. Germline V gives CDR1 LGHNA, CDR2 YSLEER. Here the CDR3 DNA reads TGCGCCAGCAGCCGAGCATCCGGGCCGCGGCGTGAAAAACTGTTTTTT. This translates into CASSRASGPRREKLFF.

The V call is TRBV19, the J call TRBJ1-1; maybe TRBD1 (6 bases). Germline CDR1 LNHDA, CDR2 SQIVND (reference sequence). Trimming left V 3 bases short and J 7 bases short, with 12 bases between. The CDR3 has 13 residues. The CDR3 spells CASSIGGANEAFF. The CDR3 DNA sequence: TGTGCCAGTAGTATCGGGGGGGCGAATGAAGCTTTCTTT.

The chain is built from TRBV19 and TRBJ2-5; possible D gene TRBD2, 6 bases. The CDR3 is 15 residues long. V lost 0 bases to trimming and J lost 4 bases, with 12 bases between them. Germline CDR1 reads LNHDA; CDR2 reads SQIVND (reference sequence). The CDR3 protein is CASSIDPLATETQYF. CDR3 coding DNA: TGTGCCAGTAGTATAGACCCACTAGCAACAGAGACCCAGTACTTC.

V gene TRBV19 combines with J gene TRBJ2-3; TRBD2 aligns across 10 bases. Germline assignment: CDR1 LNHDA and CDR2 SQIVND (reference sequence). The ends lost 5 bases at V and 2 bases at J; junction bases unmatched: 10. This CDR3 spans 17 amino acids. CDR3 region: CASSPSGGFPSTDTQYF. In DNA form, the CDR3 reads TGTGCCAGTAGTCCTAGCGGGGGCTTCCCTTCCACAGATACGCAGTATTTT.

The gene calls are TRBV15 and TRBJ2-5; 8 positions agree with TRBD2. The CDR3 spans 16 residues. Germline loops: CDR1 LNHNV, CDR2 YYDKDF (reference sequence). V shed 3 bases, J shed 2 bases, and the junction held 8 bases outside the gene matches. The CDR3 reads CATSREEVAGQETQYF. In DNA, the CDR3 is TGTGCCACCAGCAGGGAGGAGGTAGCGGGGCAAGAGACCCAGTACTTC.

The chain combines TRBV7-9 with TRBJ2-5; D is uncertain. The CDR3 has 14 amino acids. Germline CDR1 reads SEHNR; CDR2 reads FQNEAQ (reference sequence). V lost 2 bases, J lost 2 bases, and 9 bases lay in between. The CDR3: CASSLIRNQETQYF. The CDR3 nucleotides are TGTGCCAGCAGCTTAATACGGAATCAAGAGACCCAGTACTTC. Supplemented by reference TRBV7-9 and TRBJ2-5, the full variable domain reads DTGVSQNPRHKITKRGQNVTFRCDPISEHNRLYWYRQTLGQGPEFLTYFQNEAQLEKSRLLSDRFSAERPKGSFSTLEIQRTEQGDSAMYLCASSLIRNQETQYFGPGTRLLVL.